The 23 T cell receptor beta chains presented below share a single source sample, sequenced in a study of CDR3 diversity in severe acne. Each CDR3 protein gets one entry after TCRdb re-called the PCR reads with MiXCR. Among fewer than 90,000 distinct CDR3 sequences listed, around 54% were seen once. The sample consisted of blood. These receptor sequences come from a male donor with severe acne vulgaris.

With respect to this clonotype: Germline and junction disagree at one end, which may indicate a read error. The chain employs TRBV7-9 and TRBJ1-3; a weak D match, TRBD1 (6 bases). Germline CDR1 reads SEHNR; CDR2 reads FQNEAQ (reference sequence). There are 15 residues in the CDR3. Here the CDR3 DNA reads TGTGCCAGCAGCCGCGACAGGTACGCTGGAGACACCATATATTTT. Translating gives CASSRDRYAGDTIYF.

This clonotype was observed at least ten times. The chain has TRBV20-1 and TRBJ2-5; TRBD2 matches at 13 bases. Germline CDR1 DFQATT, CDR2 SNEGSKA (reference sequence). The CDR3 has 16 amino acids. J gave up 1 base and V 3 bases, and 5 bases lay outside the gene matches. The DNA of the CDR3 is TGCAGTGCTAGCGGGGGACTAGCGGGGCTCCAAGAGACCCAGTACTTC. This encodes CSASGGLAGLQETQYF.

This clonotype has a count of ten or more. The chain couples TRBV10-3 to TRBJ2-7; possibly TRBD2 for D (6 bases). V was pared by 8 bases and J by 7 bases, with 21 bases between. The CDR3 spans 14 residues. In germline, CDR1 is ENHRY, CDR2 SYGVKD. The CDR3 region is CAIGGTGLGSEQYV. CDR3 in DNA: TGTGCCATCGGGGGGACTGGATTAGGCTCAGAGCAGTACGTC.

This chain uses TRBV2 with TRBJ1-4, with D uncertain. Deletions cut 4 bases from V and 8 bases from J, with 8 bases between. CDR1 is SNHLY and CDR2 is FYNNEI in the germline V gene. The CDR3 runs 12 residues. CDR3 protein: CASSAAHEKLFF. The CDR3 DNA reads TGTGCCAGCAGTGCGGCACACGAAAAACTGTTTTTT.

The chain is built from TRBV5-1 and TRBJ1-1, with TRBD1 identical over 7 bases. This CDR3 contains 15 residues. The V gene's germline CDR1 is SGHRS and CDR2 YFSETQ. V lost 4 bases and J lost 5; bases outside the gene matches: 11. Written as DNA, the CDR3 is TGCGCCAGCAGCGACCCTCCAACAGGGGAAACTGAAGCTTTCTTT. It codes for CASSDPPTGETEAFF.

V usage is TRBV11-2 and J usage is TRBJ2-7, with D unclear. This CDR3 region has 13 residues. The V gene lost 3 bases and the J gene lost 0 bases, with 6 bases spanning the gap. Germline values: CDR1 SGHAT, CDR2 FQNNGV. For the CDR3, the DNA is TGTGCCAGCAGCTTTTTTGACTCCTACGAGCAGTACTTC. This gives the protein CASSFFDSYEQYF.

About this clonotype: This may arise from a read error, as a much more abundant clone is one base away. The CDR3 loop is CAISGDGILCTIYF. The CDR3 DNA reads as TGTGCCATCAGTGGGGACGGGATTCTGTGCACCATATATTTT. The rearrangement links TRBV10-3 to TRBJ1-3; D might be TRBD1 (5 bases). The CDR3 has 14 amino acids. Germline V gene lookup returns CDR1 ENHRY and CDR2 SYGVKD. The germline V and J ends were trimmed by 4 bases and 9 bases, with 16 bases remaining between them.

Note on this clonotype: This likely comes from a read error, as the CDR3 has no conserved phenylalanine or tryptophan at its end. The DNA is left out, because the CDR3 cannot be placed on it with certainty; the CDR3 is given as TCRdb lists it. The J gene is TRBJ2-2, the V gene TRBV5-5; the D call in the table, TRBD1, was not verified against the DNA. The germline V gene encodes CDR1 SGHKS and CDR2 YYEKEE (reference sequence). The CDR3 length equals 18 residues, ends included. The CDR3 protein is CASVGRDSPHSGELGLLG.

This rearrangement joins TRBV10-2 to TRBJ2-7; possibly TRBD1 for D (5 bases). CDR3 length equals 14 residues. Per germline, CDR1 WSHSY and CDR2 SAAADI. Deletions cut 3 bases from V and 0 bases from J, with 9 bases between. In DNA form, the CDR3 reads TGCGCCAGCAGTGATCATCAGGGCTCCTACGAGCAGTACTTC. Amino acids: CASSDHQGSYEQYF.

On this clonotype: Mismatch with germline at one junction end may stem from a read error. This sequence joins TRBV15 and TRBJ1-1; TRBD1 is a possible D gene (5 bases). CDR1 and CDR2 (germline): LNHNV, YYDKDF (reference sequence). CDR3 size: 15 residues. This CDR3 is CATSGERGLGTEAFF. The CDR3 DNA reads TGTGCCACCAGCGGAGAGCGGGGCTTGGGCACTGAAGCTTTCTTT.

Of note for this clonotype: At one end the junction does not follow the germline gene, possibly because of a read error. V and J are TRBV6-6 and TRBJ1-2, with a tentative D call TRBD1 (6 bases). The CDR3 extends over 15 amino acids. Per germline, CDR1 MNHNY and CDR2 SVGAGI (reference sequence). The CDR3 protein is CPSSYSGAFSYGYTF. CDR3 nucleotide sequence: TGTCCCAGCAGTTACTCAGGGGCCTTTTCCTATGGCTACACCTTC.

This clonotype was seen a few times. The chain links TRBV7-8 to TRBJ1-1; TRBD1 is a possible D gene (5 bases). This CDR3 has 15 amino acids. The germline V and J ends were trimmed by 1 base and 1 base, with 10 bases remaining between them. Germline CDR1 and CDR2: SGHVS and FQNEAQ. CDR3 loop: CASSLGGVGNTEAFF. In nucleotides, the CDR3 is TGTGCCAGCAGCTTAGGGGGGGTGGGGAACACTGAAGCTTTCTTT.

Comment on this clonotype: A clone one base away is much larger, so this may be a read error. The conserved final phenylalanine or tryptophan is absent from the CDR3, which likely points to a read error. The gene calls are TRBV7-2 and TRBJ2-5, with D possibly being TRBD2 (5 bases). V was clipped by 3 bases and J by 3 bases, with 23 bases between them. The CDR3 runs to 18 residues. Germline CDR1 is SGHTA and CDR2 is FQGNSA. The CDR3 sequence: CASSLVLVSRWLKETQYS. In DNA form, the CDR3 reads TGTGCCAGCAGCTTGGTACTAGTTTCGCGGTGGTTAAAAGAGACCCAGTACTCC.

This clonotype was seen ten or more times. The V call is TRBV6-6, the J call TRBJ2-7, with 7 bases aligning to TRBD1. The CDR3 extends over 13 amino acids. V lost 4 bases and J lost 3; bases outside the gene matches: 3. The germline V gene has CDR1 MNHNY and CDR2 SVGAGI (reference sequence). The CDR3 protein is CASSLDRDYEQYV. The CDR3 nucleotides are TGTGCCAGCAGTTTAGACAGGGACTACGAGCAGTACGTC.

This clonotype was recorded many times. V is TRBV29-1 and J is TRBJ2-5; 8 bases are a match to TRBD1. Germline CDR1 is SQVTM and CDR2 is ANQGSEA. The CDR3 totals 14 residues. The V gene end was trimmed by 4 bases and the J gene end by 7 bases; junction bases not matched to a gene: 11. The CDR3 here is CSVATGATRGTQYF. The CDR3 coding sequence is TGCAGCGTTGCGACAGGGGCCACCCGAGGGACCCAGTACTTC.

This clonotype came up many times. One end of the junction does not line up with germline, which may come from a read error. V is TRBV7-7 and J is TRBJ2-2; 12 bases fit TRBD2. The CDR3 consists of 15 residues. Germline V gene sequence: CDR1 SSHAT, CDR2 FNYEAQ (reference sequence). CDR3 nucleotide sequence: TGTGCTAGCACCCGACTAGCGGGAGTGGCCGGGGAGCTGTTTTTT. Encoded protein: CASTRLAGVAGELFF.

This clonotype is labeled medium-sized. The chain employs TRBV7-2 and TRBJ2-1; TRBD2 matches 12 bases. The germline V gene encodes CDR1 SGHTA and CDR2 FQGNSA. The V and J ends lost 5 bases and 4 bases, in that order; junction bases with no gene match: 3. This CDR3 comprises 15 residues. CDR3 sequence (DNA): TGTGCCAGCAGCGGGGGACTAGCGGGTTACAATGAGCAGTTCTTC. The encoded protein is CASSGGLAGYNEQFF.

This clonotype has a count of ten or more. J is TRBJ1-2 and V is TRBV12-3 or TRBV12-4; D may be TRBD1 (5 bases). Trimming took off 3 bases at V and 7 bases at J, with 12 bases between the two ends. The CDR3 consists of 13 residues. In DNA form, the CDR3 reads TGTGCCAGCAGTTTCCAGGGAAGGAGTGGCTACACCTTC. Protein product: CASSFQGRSGYTF.

This chain connects TRBV25-1 to TRBJ2-5; 9 nucleotides line up with TRBD1. Looked up from germline, CDR1 is MGHDK and CDR2 is SYGVNS. V lost 4 bases to trimming and J lost 2 bases; unmatched junction nucleotides: 5. This CDR3 is 15 amino acids long. The CDR3 is CASSGSTGGQETQYF. The CDR3 DNA sequence: TGTGCCAGCAGTGGTTCGACAGGGGGTCAAGAGACCCAGTACTTC. The whole variable domain, filled in from reference TRBV25-1 and TRBJ2-5, reads EADIYQTPRYLVIGTGKKITLECSQTMGHDKMYWYQQDPGMELHLIHYSYGVNSTEKGDLSSESTVSRIRTEHFPLTLESARPSHTSQYLCASSGSTGGQETQYFGPGTRLLVL.

This clonotype qualifies as medium-sized. The chain is built from TRBV7-9 and TRBJ2-7, with TRBD1 as a possible D gene (5 bases). Germline lookup yields CDR1 SEHNR and CDR2 FQNEAQ (reference sequence). V was cut by 5 bases and J by 0 bases, with 11 bases left in between. This CDR3 has 14 residues. CDR3 nucleotide sequence: TGTGCCAGCAGCCACAGGCAGTACTCCTACGAGCAGTACTTC. This sequence encodes CASSHRQYSYEQYF.

This clonotype was seen ten or more times. This rearrangement joins TRBV12-3 or TRBV12-4 to TRBJ2-1; no clear D gene. V shed 2 bases and J shed 3 bases, with 11 bases lying between them. The CDR3 sequence is 15 residues long. This CDR3 is CASSLTQSGYNEQFF. The CDR3, as DNA: TGTGCCAGCAGTTTAACACAATCGGGCTACAATGAGCAGTTCTTC.

CDR3 DNA sequence: TGTGCCAGCAGCTGCCGGGACAGGGTTCTCTCTGGGGCCAACGTC. This sequence encodes CASSCRDRVLSGANV. V is TRBV6-4 and J is TRBJ2-7; 9 bases line up with TRBD1. From germline, CDR1 is MRHNA and CDR2 SNTAGT. This CDR3 has 15 residues.

Of note for this clonotype: No conserved phenylalanine or tryptophan ends this CDR3, so it is likely a read error. The DNA is left out, because the CDR3 cannot be placed on it with certainty; the CDR3 is given as TCRdb lists it. V usage is TRBV4-1 and J usage is TRBJ1-6. The CDR3 comprises 15 residues, both ends counted. CDR1 is MGHRA and CDR2 is YSYEKL in the germline V gene. The CDR3 here is CASRSGEGTNSPLQS.